One sample yielded the 19 T cell receptor beta chains listed below, sequenced in a study of blood T cells in healthy people across ages. A second PCR of about 6 to 11 cycles used a sample-barcoded 5' primer and a J-beta primer mix. TCRdb re-called the 5' RACE reads through MiXCR, storing one row per CDR3 protein. This table holds some 1.5 million distinct CDR3 sequences, 28% found once. Sequencing was done on a sample of blood. Source of these receptors: a woman aged 30 to 39 in good health.

This clonotype showed up many times. The rearrangement uses TRBV20-1 and TRBJ2-1; D is perhaps TRBD2 (5 bases). The CDR3 is 13 residues long. Trimming shortened V by 2 bases and J by 1 base, and 6 bases separated the two germline ends. CDR1 is DFQATT and CDR2 is SNEGSKA in the germline V gene (reference sequence). The CDR3 nucleotides read TGCAGTGCTAGATGGGAGTCCTACAATGAGCAGTTCTTC. Amino acid sequence: CSARWESYNEQFF.

The rearrangement links TRBV6-5 to TRBJ1-1, with D hard to call. Trimming removed 0 bases at V and 4 bases at J, with 12 bases between. This CDR3 is built from 15 residues. Germline V gives CDR1 MNHEY, CDR2 SVGAGI. CDR3 nucleotide sequence: TGTGCCAGCAGTTACTCCGGGTTAGGGAGCACTGAAGCTTTCTTT. As protein: CASSYSGLGSTEAFF.

This clonotype occurred many times. This chain joins TRBV4-3 and TRBJ2-7; maybe TRBD2 (5 bases). The V gene's germline CDR1 is LGHNA and CDR2 YSLEER. This CDR3 has 13 amino acids. Deletions cut 4 bases from V and 2 bases from J, with 9 bases between. The CDR3 protein is CASSRAVAYEQYF. The CDR3 nucleotides are TGCGCCAGCAGCCGAGCGGTTGCCTACGAGCAGTACTTC.

This clonotype has a handful of counts. V gene TRBV6-2 or TRBV6-3 combines with J gene TRBJ2-1; 8 nucleotides line up with TRBD2. The CDR3 loop spans 14 amino acids. Germline values: CDR1 MNHEY, CDR2 SVGEGT. V dropped 8 bases and J dropped 6; count of bases not matched to a gene: 9. Here the CDR3 reads CASGDSGVSNEQFF. The CDR3 coding sequence is TGTGCCAGCGGGGATAGCGGGGTTAGCAATGAGCAGTTCTTC.

The chain recombines TRBV24-1 with TRBJ2-7, with D hard to call. This CDR3 contains 14 residues. Germline CDR1 and CDR2: KGHDR and SFDVKD. V was pared by 0 bases and J by 4 bases, with 9 bases between. For the CDR3, the DNA is TGTGCCACCAGTGATTTGCAAGGCATTTACGAGCAGTACTTC. It translates to CATSDLQGIYEQYF.

This clonotype turned up a few times. The chain carries TRBV7-9 and TRBJ2-3; D gene uncertain. The CDR3 loop spans 13 amino acids. Germline-derived CDR1 and CDR2 are SEHNR and FQNEAQ (reference sequence). V lost 9 bases to trimming and J lost 2 bases, with 12 bases between them. Here the CDR3 reads CARADGPTDTQYF. The CDR3 DNA follows: TGTGCCAGGGCCGACGGACCCACAGATACGCAGTATTTT.

As for this clonotype: Being one base from a much bigger clone, this may be a read error. The V and J genes are TRBV20-1 and TRBJ2-7; TRBD1 might be the D (6 bases). CDR3 size: 12 residues. Between the trimmed V and J ends, which lost 5 bases and 7 bases, there was a span of 15 bases. CDR1 DFQATT and CDR2 SNEGSKA come from the germline V gene (reference sequence). The CDR3 sequence: CSAGRTDNEQYF. CDR3 DNA sequence: TGCAGTGCTGGGCGGACAGACAATGAGCAGTACTTC.

This clonotype has more than one count but fewer than ten. J is TRBJ2-5 and V is TRBV7-9; D remains ambiguous. CDR3 size: 13 residues. Looked up from germline, CDR1 is SEHNR and CDR2 is FQNEAQ (reference sequence). The V end was cut by 1 base, the J end by 5 bases, with 8 bases between. The chain's CDR3 is CASSLEWRETQYF. CDR3 coding DNA: TGTGCCAGCAGCTTAGAGTGGCGGGAGACCCAGTACTTC.

The chain employs TRBV11-2 and TRBJ2-1; D is perhaps TRBD2 (5 bases). Germline CDR1 SGHAT, CDR2 FQNNGV. V gave up 1 base and J gave up 13 bases, with 14 bases separating them. The CDR3 is 13 residues long. The CDR3 sequence: CASSLGRGYTQFF. In nucleotides, the CDR3 is TGTGCCAGCAGCTTAGGACGGGGATACACCCAGTTCTTC.

The chain recombines TRBV7-2 with TRBJ2-1, with D perhaps matching TRBD2 (5 bases). CDR3 length equals 15 residues. Germline assignment: CDR1 SGHTA and CDR2 FQGNSA. V dropped 4 bases and J dropped 0 bases, with 10 bases sitting between them. In DNA, the CDR3 is TGTGCCAGCAGCTCAGCGGCAAGCTCCTACAATGAGCAGTTCTTC. Protein product: CASSSAASSYNEQFF. Combining the CDR3 with reference TRBV7-2 and TRBJ2-1 gives the whole variable domain GAGVSQSPSNKVTEKGKDVELRCDPISGHTALYWYRQSLGQGLEFLIYFQGNSAPDKSGLPSDRFSAERTGGSVSTLTIQRTQQEDSAVYLCASSSAASSYNEQFFGPGTRLTVL.

The table lists this clonotype with a few counts. This chain links TRBV20-1 with TRBJ1-2; D is unresolved. CDR3 length: 9 residues. Trimming removed 3 bases from V and 8 bases from J, with 4 bases in between. Germline CDR1 reads DFQATT; CDR2 reads SNEGSKA (reference sequence). CDR3 loop: CSASRGYTF. CDR3 DNA: TGCAGTGCTAGTCGGGGCTACACCTTC.

The chain uses TRBV7-8 and TRBJ2-3, with 7 bases lining up with TRBD2. This CDR3 has 13 residues. The germline V gene has CDR1 SGHVS and CDR2 FQNEAQ. Germline trimming cut 10 bases from V and 7 bases from J; bases unmatched to any gene: 11. The CDR3 DNA is TGTGCCATCGGGGTCGCGACTAGCAATACGCAGTATTTT. Encoded protein: CAIGVATSNTQYF.

This clonotype was recorded a few times. The chain carries TRBV6-1 and TRBJ2-1, with 13 bases aligning to TRBD2. The CDR3 runs to 15 residues. After removal of 7 bases from V and 7 bases from J, the junction contained 7 bases not matched to a gene. Germline CDR1 reads MNHNS; CDR2 reads SASEGT. The CDR3 DNA reads as TGTGCCAGCAAAACCCCGGGACTAGCGGGGAATGAGCAGTTCTTC. This codes for CASKTPGLAGNEQFF.

The sample holds many counts of this clonotype. The chain carries TRBV20-1 and TRBJ2-3; D is undetermined. Trimming took 0 bases from V and 2 from J, leaving 6 bases between them. The CDR3 sequence is 13 residues long. CDR1 and CDR2 from the germline V gene are DFQATT and SNEGSKA (reference sequence). DNA of the CDR3: TGCAGTGCTAGAGAACCGACCACAGATACGCAGTATTTT. It is translated as CSAREPTTDTQYF.

This sequence joins TRBV9 and TRBJ2-1; D might be TRBD1 (6 bases). There are 14 residues in the CDR3. Germline V gene data show CDR1 as SGDLS and CDR2 as YYNGEE. V dropped 1 base and J dropped 4 bases, with 9 bases sitting between them. The DNA for the CDR3 is TGTGCCAGCAGCGTACCCGGACAGTACAATGAGCAGTTCTTC. Translated: CASSVPGQYNEQFF.

This clonotype was seen a handful of times. A read error may explain this, as a much larger clone is one base away. The V gene is TRBV29-1, the J gene TRBJ2-7; D may be TRBD1 (5 bases). The germline V and J ends were trimmed by 6 bases and 2 bases, with 14 bases remaining between them. Germline CDR1 SQVTM, CDR2 ANQGSEA. This CDR3 spans 13 amino acids. This chain's CDR3 is CSVVWQGTYEQYF. The CDR3 region has the DNA TGCAGCGTCGTGTGGCAGGGCACCTACGAGCAGTACTTC.

DNA for the CDR3: TGCAGTGCAAGCAGGGGGGCTGACGCGTACTCTGGGGCCAACGTCCTGACTTTC. Translated, it gives CSASRGADAYSGANVLTF. The chain couples TRBV20-1 to TRBJ2-6; perhaps TRBD1 as D (7 bases). This CDR3 is 18 amino acids long. Germline CDR1 DFQATT, CDR2 SNEGSKA (reference sequence). The ends were cut back, 6 bases at V and 0 bases at J, with 21 bases in the middle.

The chain joins TRBV28 to TRBJ1-1; no definite D call. The germline gives CDR1 MDHEN, CDR2 SYDVKM. Trimming removed 6 bases from V and 1 base from J, with 18 bases in between. The CDR3 has 16 amino acids. The CDR3 sequence is CASSPTGGSRNTEAFF. Here the CDR3 DNA reads TGTGCCAGCAGCCCCACGGGTGGCAGTCGGAACACTGAAGCTTTCTTT.

As for this clonotype: A read error is the likely source, as a far larger clone sits one nucleotide away. The chain joins TRBV6-5 to TRBJ2-7, with 7 bases lining up with TRBD2. This CDR3 has 12 residues. Germline CDR1 is MNHEY and CDR2 is SVGAGI. Trimming cost V 5 bases and J 5 bases; bases outside gene matches: 3. The CDR3 DNA is TGTGCCAGCAGTCCCCGGGAGGACGAGCAGTACGTC. Translated, it gives CASSPREDEQYV.